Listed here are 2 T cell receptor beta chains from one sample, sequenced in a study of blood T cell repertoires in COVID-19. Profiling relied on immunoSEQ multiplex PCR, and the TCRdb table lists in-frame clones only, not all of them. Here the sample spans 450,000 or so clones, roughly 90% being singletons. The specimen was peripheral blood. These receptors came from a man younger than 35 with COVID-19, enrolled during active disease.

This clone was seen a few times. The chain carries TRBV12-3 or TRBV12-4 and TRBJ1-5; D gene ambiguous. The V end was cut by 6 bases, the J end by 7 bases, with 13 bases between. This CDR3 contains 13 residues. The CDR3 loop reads CASSPNPRQPQHF. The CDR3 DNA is TGTGCCAGCAGCCCAAACCCTCGGCAGCCCCAGCATTTT.

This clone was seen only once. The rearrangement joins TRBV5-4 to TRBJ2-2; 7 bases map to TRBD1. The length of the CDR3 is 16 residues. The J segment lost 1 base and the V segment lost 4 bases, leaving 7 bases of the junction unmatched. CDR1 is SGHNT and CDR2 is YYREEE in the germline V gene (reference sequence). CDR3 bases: TGTGCCAGCAGCCCCCAGGGGGTCGGGAACACCGGGGAGCTGTTTTTT. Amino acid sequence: CASSPQGVGNTGELFF.